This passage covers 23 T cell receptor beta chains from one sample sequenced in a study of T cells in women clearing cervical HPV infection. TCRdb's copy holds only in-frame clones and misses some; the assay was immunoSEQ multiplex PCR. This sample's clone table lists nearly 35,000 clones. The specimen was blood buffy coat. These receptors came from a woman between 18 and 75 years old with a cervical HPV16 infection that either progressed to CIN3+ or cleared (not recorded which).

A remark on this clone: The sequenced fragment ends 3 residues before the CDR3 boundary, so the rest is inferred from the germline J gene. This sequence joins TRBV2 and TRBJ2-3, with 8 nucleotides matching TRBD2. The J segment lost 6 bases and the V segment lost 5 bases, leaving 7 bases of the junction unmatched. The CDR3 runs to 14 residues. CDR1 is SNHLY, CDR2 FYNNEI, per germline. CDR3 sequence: CASSPGGSPDTQYF. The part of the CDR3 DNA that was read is TGTGCCAGCAGTCCGGGGGGGTCCCCGGATACG.

The sequenced CDR3 bases are TGTGCCAGCACAGTACAGCGGGGGGCCTCCGGGGAG. Encoded protein: CASTVQRGASGE. The CDR3 reads in full as CASTVQRGASGELFF. The V gene is TRBV2, the J gene TRBJ2-2; TRBD2 matches at 9 bases. The CDR3 end is not reached by the read, which stops 3 residues before it; the germline J gene fills it in. CDR1 is SNHLY and CDR2 is FYNNEI in the germline V gene. The CDR3 consists of 15 residues. With V trimmed by 7 bases and J by 6 bases, 9 bases remained unmatched. The complete variable domain, with remaining parts taken from reference TRBV2 and TRBJ2-2, reads EPEVTQTPSHQVTQMGQEVILRCVPISNHLYFYWYRQILGQKVEFLVSFYNNEISEKSEIFDDQFSVERPDGSNFTLKIRSTKLEDSAMYFCASTVQRGASGELFFGEGSRLTVL.

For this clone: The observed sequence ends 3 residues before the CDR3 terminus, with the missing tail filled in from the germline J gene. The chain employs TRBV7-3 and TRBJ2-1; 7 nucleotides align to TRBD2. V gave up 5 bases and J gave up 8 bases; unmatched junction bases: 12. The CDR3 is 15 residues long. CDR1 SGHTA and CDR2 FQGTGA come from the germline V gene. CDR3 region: CASSPGTTTRYEQFF. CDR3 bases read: TGTGCCAGCAGCCCCGGGACTACCACCCGATATGAG.

The DNA read from the CDR3 is TGTGCCAGTAGTCTGACTAGCGGGGGAGGCACAGATACG. It yields the protein CASSLTSGGGTDT. The full-length CDR3 reads as CASSLTSGGGTDTQYF. The chain employs TRBV19 and TRBJ2-3; 12 bases fit TRBD2. The read stops 3 residues short of the end of the CDR3; the missing end is completed from the germline J gene. Germline-derived CDR1 and CDR2 are LNHDA and SQIVND (reference sequence). J was trimmed by 1 base and V by 5 bases; bases with no gene match: 4. CDR3 length: 16 residues.

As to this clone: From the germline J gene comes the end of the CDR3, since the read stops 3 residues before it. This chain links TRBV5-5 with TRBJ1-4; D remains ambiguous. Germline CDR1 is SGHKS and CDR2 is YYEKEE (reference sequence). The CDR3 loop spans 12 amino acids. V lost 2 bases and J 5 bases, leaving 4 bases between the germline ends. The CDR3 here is CASSFGNEKLFF. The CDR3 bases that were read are TGTGCCAGCAGCTTCGGGAATGAAAAA.

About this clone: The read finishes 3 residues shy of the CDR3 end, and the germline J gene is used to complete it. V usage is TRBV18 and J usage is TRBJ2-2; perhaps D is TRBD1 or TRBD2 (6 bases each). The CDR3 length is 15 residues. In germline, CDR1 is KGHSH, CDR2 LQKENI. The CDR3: CASSPNREVGEKLFF. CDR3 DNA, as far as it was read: TGTGCCAGCTCACCTAACAGGGAGGTGGGTGAAAAG.

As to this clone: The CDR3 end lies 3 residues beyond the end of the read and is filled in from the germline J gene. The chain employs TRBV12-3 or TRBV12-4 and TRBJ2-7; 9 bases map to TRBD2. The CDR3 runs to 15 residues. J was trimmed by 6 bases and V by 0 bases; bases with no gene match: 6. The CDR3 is CASSLASGSFGEQYF. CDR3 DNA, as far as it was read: TGTGCCAGCAGTTTAGCTAGCGGGAGTTTTGGCGAG.

Partial CDR3 DNA: TGTGCCAGCAGCCCGGGACAGGGGATTACCTACGAC. Its protein product is CASSPGQGITYD. The whole CDR3 sequence is CASSPGQGITYDYTF. The rearrangement links TRBV5-4 to TRBJ1-2, with TRBD1 matching over 10 bases. The read finishes 3 residues shy of the CDR3 end, and the germline J gene is used to complete it. CDR1 SGHNT and CDR2 YYREEE come from the germline V gene (reference sequence). This CDR3 region has 15 residues.

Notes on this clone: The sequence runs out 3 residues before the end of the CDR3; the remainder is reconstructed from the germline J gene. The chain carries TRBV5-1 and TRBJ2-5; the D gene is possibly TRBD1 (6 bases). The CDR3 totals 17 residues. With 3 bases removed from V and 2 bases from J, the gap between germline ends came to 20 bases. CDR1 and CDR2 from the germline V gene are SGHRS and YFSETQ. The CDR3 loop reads CASSSLTGLPSQETQYF. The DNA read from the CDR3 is TGCGCCAGCAGCTCCCTGACAGGCCTGCCCAGTCAAGAGACC.

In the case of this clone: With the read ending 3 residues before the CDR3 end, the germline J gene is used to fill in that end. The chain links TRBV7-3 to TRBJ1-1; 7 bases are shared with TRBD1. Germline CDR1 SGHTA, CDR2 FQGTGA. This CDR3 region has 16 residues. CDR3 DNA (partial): TGTGCCAGCAGCTCTGGGACAGATCTAGCCAAAAACATT. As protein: CASSSGTDLAKNI. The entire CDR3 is CASSSGTDLAKNIAFF. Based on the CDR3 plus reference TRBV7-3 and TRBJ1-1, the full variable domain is GAGVSQTPSNKVTEKGKYVELRCDPISGHTALYWYRQSLGQGPEFLIYFQGTGAADDSGLPNDRFFAVRPEGSVSTLKIQRTERGDSAVYLCASSSGTDLAKNIAFFGQGTRLTVV.

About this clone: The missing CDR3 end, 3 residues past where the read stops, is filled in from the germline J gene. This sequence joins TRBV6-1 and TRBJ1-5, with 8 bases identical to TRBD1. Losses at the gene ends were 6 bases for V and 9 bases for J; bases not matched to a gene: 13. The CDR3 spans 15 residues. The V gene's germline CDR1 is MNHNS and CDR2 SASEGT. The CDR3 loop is CASSELQGDQGPQHF. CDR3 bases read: TGTGCCAGCAGCGAATTACAGGGGGACCAAGGGCCC.

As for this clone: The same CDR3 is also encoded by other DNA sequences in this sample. Incomplete CDR3 DNA: TGTGCCAGCAGCTTATCAGGGGTCTATGGC. This translates into CASSLSGVYG. The complete CDR3 reads CASSLSGVYGYTF. The V and J genes are TRBV7-2 and TRBJ1-2; D possibly corresponds to TRBD1 (6 bases). The read ends 3 residues shy of where the CDR3 ends; the end is completed using the germline J gene. This CDR3 has 13 amino acids. CDR1 is SGHTA, CDR2 FQGNSA, per germline. V was trimmed by 2 bases and J by 4 bases, leaving 8 bases between them.

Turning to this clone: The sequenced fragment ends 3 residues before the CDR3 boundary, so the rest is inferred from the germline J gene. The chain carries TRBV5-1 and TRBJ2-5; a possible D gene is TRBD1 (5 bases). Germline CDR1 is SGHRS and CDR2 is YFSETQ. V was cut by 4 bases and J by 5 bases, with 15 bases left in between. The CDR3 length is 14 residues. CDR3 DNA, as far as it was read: TGCGCCAGCAGCCCTGCCCCTCCAGGGGAGACC. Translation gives CASSPAPPGET. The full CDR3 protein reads CASSPAPPGETQYF.

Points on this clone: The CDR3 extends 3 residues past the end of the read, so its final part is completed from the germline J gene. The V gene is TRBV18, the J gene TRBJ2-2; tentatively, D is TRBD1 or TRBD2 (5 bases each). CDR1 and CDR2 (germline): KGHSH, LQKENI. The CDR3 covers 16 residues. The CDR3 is CASSPRARGSNEKLFF. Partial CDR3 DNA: TGTGCCAGCTCACCCCGAGCGAGGGGTTCAAATGAAAAG.

The covered CDR3 bases are TGCGCCAGCAGCTTGGAGGTGGGGGGCACCGGGGAG. Its protein product is CASSLEVGGTGE. The CDR3 as a whole reads CASSLEVGGTGELFF. The genes are TRBV5-1 and TRBJ2-2; maybe TRBD2 (6 bases). The observed sequence ends 3 residues before the CDR3 terminus, with the missing tail filled in from the germline J gene. This CDR3 region has 15 residues. With 0 bases removed from V and 4 bases from J, the gap between germline ends came to 10 bases. Germline CDR1 SGHRS, CDR2 YFSETQ.

CDR3 region: CASNLAGATYEQYF. The CDR3 bases that were read are TGTGCCAGTAACCTTGCGGGGGCTACCTACGAG. The chain uses TRBV2 and TRBJ2-7; D possibly corresponds to TRBD2 (7 bases). Read data end 3 residues before the CDR3 end; the end is taken from the germline J gene. This CDR3 is 14 amino acids long. The germline CDR1 and CDR2 sequences are SNHLY and FYNNEI. Trimming shortened V by 9 bases and J by 2 bases, and 17 bases separated the two germline ends. The whole variable domain, remainder taken from reference TRBV2 and TRBJ2-7, is EPEVTQTPSHQVTQMGQEVILRCVPISNHLYFYWYRQILGQKVEFLVSFYNNEISEKSEIFDDQFSVERPDGSNFTLKIRSTKLEDSAMYFCASNLAGATYEQYFGPGTRLTVT.

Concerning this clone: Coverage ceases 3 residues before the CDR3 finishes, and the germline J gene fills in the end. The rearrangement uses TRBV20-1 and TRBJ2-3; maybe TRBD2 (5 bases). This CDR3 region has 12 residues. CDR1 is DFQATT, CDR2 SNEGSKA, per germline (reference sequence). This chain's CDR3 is CSVSTNQETQYF. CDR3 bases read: TGCAGTGTTTCGACTAACCAAGAGACG.

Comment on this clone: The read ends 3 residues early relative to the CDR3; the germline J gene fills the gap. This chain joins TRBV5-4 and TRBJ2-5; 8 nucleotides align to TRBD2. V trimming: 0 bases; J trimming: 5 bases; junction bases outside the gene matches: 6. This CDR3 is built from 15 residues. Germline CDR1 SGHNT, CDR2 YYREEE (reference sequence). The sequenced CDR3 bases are TGTGCCAGCAGCTTGGGAGCGGGAGTCGGGGAGACC. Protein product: CASSLGAGVGET. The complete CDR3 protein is CASSLGAGVGETQYF.

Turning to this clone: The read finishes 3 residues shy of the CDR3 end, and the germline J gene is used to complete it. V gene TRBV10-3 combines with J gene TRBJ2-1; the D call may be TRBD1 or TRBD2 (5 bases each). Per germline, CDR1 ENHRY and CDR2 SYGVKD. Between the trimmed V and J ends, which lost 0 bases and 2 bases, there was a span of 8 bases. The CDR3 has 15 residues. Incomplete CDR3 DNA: TGTGCCATCAGTGAGTCCAGGGAGACCTACAATGAG. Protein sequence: CAISESRETYNE. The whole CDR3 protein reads CAISESRETYNEQFF.

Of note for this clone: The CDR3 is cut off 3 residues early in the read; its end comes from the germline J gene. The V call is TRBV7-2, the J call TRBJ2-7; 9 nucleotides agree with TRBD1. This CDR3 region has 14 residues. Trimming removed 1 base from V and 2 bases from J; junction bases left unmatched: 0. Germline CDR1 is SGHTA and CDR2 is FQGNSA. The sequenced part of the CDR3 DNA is TGTGCCAGCAGCTTAGGACAGGGGGCCTACGAG. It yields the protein CASSLGQGAYE. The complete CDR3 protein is CASSLGQGAYEQYF.

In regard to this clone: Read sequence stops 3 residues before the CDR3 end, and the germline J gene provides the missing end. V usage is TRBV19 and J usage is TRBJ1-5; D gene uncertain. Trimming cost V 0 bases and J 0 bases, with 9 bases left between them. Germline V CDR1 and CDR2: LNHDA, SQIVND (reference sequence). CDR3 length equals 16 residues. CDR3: CASSIEAAYSNQPQHF. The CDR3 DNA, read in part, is TGTGCCAGTAGTATAGAGGCAGCGTATAGCAATCAGCCC.

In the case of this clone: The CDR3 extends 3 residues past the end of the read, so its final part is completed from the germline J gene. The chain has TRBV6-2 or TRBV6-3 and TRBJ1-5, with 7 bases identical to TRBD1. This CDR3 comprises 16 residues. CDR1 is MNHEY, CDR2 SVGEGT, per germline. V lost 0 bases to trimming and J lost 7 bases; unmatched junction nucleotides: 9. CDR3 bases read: TGTGCCAGCAGTTACTCGAGCGGCAGGGGGAAACAGCCC. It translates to CASSYSSGRGKQP. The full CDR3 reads CASSYSSGRGKQPQHF.

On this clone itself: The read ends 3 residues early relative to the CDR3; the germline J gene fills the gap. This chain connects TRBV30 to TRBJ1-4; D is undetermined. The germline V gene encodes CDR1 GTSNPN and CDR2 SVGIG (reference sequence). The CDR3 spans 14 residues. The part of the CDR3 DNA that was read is TGTGCCTGGACGACCGCCCACTATAATTCACCA. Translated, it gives CAWTTAHYNSP. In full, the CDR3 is CAWTTAHYNSPLFF.